The 13 T cell receptor beta chains below were found in one sample sequenced in a study of beta chain features in type 1 diabetes. Study results and caveats: Type 1 diabetes patients showed a moderate but significant shortening of TCRB CDR3s in all four CD4+ subsets.

Expressed TCRB transcripts were sequenced because the isolated RNA had all been reverse transcribed beforehand. Profiled with immunoSEQ multiplex PCR; TCRdb holds only in-frame clones, not every one. The sample has under 850,000 clones, roughly 12% seen once. Antigen specificity for these receptors is unknown. The sample consisted of naive CD4+ T cells from blood. The receptors were sampled from a man younger than 35 with type 1 diabetes.

This clone was counted between two and nine times. The chain has TRBV18 and TRBJ2-7; TRBD2 might be the D (5 bases). Germline CDR1 and CDR2: KGHSH and LQKENI. V was shortened by 3 bases and J by 7 bases, with 19 bases between the two germline ends. CDR3 length: 15 residues. The CDR3 sequence: CASSPPGRVLEEQYF. The CDR3 DNA sequence: TGTGCCAGCTCACCTCCCGGGCGGGTCCTGGAGGAGCAGTACTTC.

The V and J genes are TRBV9 and TRBJ2-7; TRBD2 is a possible D gene (6 bases). The germline CDR1 and CDR2 sequences are SGDLS and YYNGEE. There are 13 residues in the CDR3. V dropped 4 bases and J dropped 2 bases, with 10 bases sitting between them. The CDR3 loop reads CASSSGLPYEQYF. The DNA of the CDR3 is TGTGCCAGCAGCTCGGGACTGCCCTACGAGCAGTACTTC.

The J gene is TRBJ1-4, the V gene TRBV4-1; D is perhaps TRBD1 (6 bases). CDR1 MGHRA and CDR2 YSYEKL come from the germline V gene. The V end lost 1 base, the J end lost 5 bases, and 11 bases lay between the germline ends. This CDR3 region has 15 residues. This CDR3 reads CASSQGQGTNEKLFF. In nucleotides, the CDR3 is TGCGCCAGCAGCCAAGGTCAAGGGACAAATGAAAAACTGTTTTTT.

The chain employs TRBV29-1 and TRBJ2-3; a weak D match, TRBD2 (6 bases). V was trimmed by 6 bases and J by 4 bases, leaving 8 bases between them. The CDR3 consists of 11 residues. CDR1 is SQVTM and CDR2 is ANQGSEA in the germline V gene. This chain's CDR3 is CSVSSADTQYF. CDR3 sequence (DNA): TGCAGCGTGTCTAGCGCAGATACGCAGTATTTT.

Here the CDR3 reads CAWSVGLEKLFF. The DNA for the CDR3 is TGTGCCTGGAGTGTTGGACTTGAAAAACTGTTTTTT. The chain employs TRBV30 and TRBJ1-4; D remains ambiguous. The germline gives CDR1 GTSNPN, CDR2 SVGIG (reference sequence). This CDR3 is 12 amino acids long. V lost 0 bases to trimming and J lost 7 bases, with 6 bases between them. The variable domain in full, completed from reference TRBV30 and TRBJ1-4, reads SQTIHQWPATLVQPVGSPLSLECTVEGTSNPNLYWYRQAAGRGLQLLFYSVGIGQISSEVPQNLSASRPQDRQFILSSKKLLLSDSGFYLCAWSVGLEKLFFGSGTQLSVL.

V gene TRBV27 combines with J gene TRBJ1-1; D might be TRBD1 (6 bases). This CDR3 region has 15 residues. Trimming took 6 bases from V and 4 from J, leaving 18 bases between them. The V gene's germline CDR1 is MNHEY and CDR2 SMNVEV (reference sequence). In nucleotides, the CDR3 is TGTGCCAGCAGCCTCAAATACAGGGTGGGCACTGAAGCTTTCTTT. Translated, it gives CASSLKYRVGTEAFF.

The chain joins TRBV18 to TRBJ1-6; no firm D call. The CDR3 has 15 amino acids. Trimming shortened V by 3 bases and J by 14 bases, and 20 bases separated the two germline ends. Germline CDR1 KGHSH, CDR2 LQKENI. This CDR3 reads CASSPQDTPARSLHF. The CDR3, as DNA: TGTGCCAGCTCACCGCAGGATACTCCTGCCCGATCCCTCCACTTT.

The chain is built from TRBV23-1 and TRBJ2-5, with TRBD1 matching over 7 bases. TRBV23-1 is an open reading frame whose function is uncertain. CDR3 length: 16 residues. Trimming took 4 bases from V and 2 from J; bases not matched to a gene: 10. The CDR3 sequence: CASSRPKGAPQETQYF. CDR3 sequence (DNA): TGCGCCAGCAGTCGCCCGAAGGGGGCCCCACAAGAGACCCAGTACTTC.

The chain couples TRBV6-4 to TRBJ2-5; D gene ambiguous. V lost 2 bases, J lost 6 bases, and 4 bases lay in between. Germline V gene sequence: CDR1 MRHNA, CDR2 SNTAGT. CDR3 length equals 11 residues. The CDR3 loop is CASSDRQTQYF. The CDR3 DNA reads as TGTGCCAGCAGTGACAGGCAGACCCAGTACTTC.

CDR3 loop: CASSPTGSEIYGYTF. The DNA of the CDR3 is TGTGCCAGCAGTCCCACAGGGTCGGAGATCTATGGCTACACCTTC. The rearrangement links TRBV28 to TRBJ1-2; possibly TRBD1 for D (6 bases). CDR1 and CDR2 (germline): MDHEN, SYDVKM. V lost 5 bases, J lost 4 bases, and 17 bases lay in between. This CDR3 has 15 amino acids.

This clone was seen only a few times. The chain links TRBV7-9 to TRBJ2-5, with a possible D match to TRBD2 (6 bases). Germline V gene lookup returns CDR1 SEHNR and CDR2 FQNEAQ (reference sequence). Trimming took 3 bases from V and 10 from J, leaving 9 bases between them. The length of the CDR3 is 11 residues. CDR3 coding DNA: TGTGCCAGCAGCTTGGGCGGGGACCAGTACTTC. Encoded protein: CASSLGGDQYF.

In this sample, this clone turned up a few times. The V call is TRBV9, the J call TRBJ2-1; tentatively, D is TRBD1 or TRBD2 (5 bases each). This CDR3 region has 14 residues. V lost 0 bases to trimming and J lost 9 bases, with 13 bases between them. CDR1 and CDR2 from the germline V gene are SGDLS and YYNGEE. The CDR3 reads CASSVVTGSVEQFF. The DNA for the CDR3 is TGTGCCAGCAGCGTAGTAACAGGTAGCGTTGAGCAGTTCTTC.

J is TRBJ2-3 and V is TRBV6-5; 11 bases match TRBD2. This CDR3 has 15 residues. Germline CDR1 is MNHEY and CDR2 is SVGAGI. V gave up 7 bases and J gave up 2 bases; unmatched junction bases: 5. This CDR3 reads CASKATSGATDTQYF. The CDR3 DNA reads TGTGCCAGCAAAGCGACTAGCGGGGCCACAGATACGCAGTATTTT.